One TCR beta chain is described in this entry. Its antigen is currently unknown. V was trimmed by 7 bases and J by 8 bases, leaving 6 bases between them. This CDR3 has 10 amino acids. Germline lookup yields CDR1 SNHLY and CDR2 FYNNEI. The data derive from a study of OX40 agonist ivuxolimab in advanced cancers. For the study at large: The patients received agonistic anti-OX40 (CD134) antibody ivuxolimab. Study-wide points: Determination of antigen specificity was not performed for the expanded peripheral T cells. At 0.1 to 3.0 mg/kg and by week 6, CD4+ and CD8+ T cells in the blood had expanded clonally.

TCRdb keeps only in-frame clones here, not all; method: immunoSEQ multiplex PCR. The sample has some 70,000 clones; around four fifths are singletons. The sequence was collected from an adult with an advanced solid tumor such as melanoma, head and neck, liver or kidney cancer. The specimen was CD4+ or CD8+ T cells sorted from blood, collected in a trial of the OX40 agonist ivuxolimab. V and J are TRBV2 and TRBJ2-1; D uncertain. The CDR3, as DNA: TGTGCCAGCAAGTGGGATGAGCAGTTCTTC. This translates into CASKWDEQFF.